This is a list of T cell receptor beta chains from one sample in a study of blood T cell repertoires in COVID-19. Here immunoSEQ multiplex PCR was the method, and the copy in TCRdb shows in-frame clones only, minus some. Among over 85,000 clones, approximately 80% were seen once, and the ten largest hold roughly 3.2%. Sequenced sample: peripheral blood. These receptors all come from a man in his forties or fifties with acute or convalescent COVID-19. CDR3s leave out the opening cysteine and the closing phenylalanine or tryptophan.

j_call v_call cdr3_aa
TRBJ2-7 TRBV7-2 ASSTNQAGEQY
TRBJ2-1 TRBV14 ASSQVAGRNNEQF
TRBJ1-1 TRBV6-5 ASSSEIFNTEAF
TRBJ2-7 TRBV18 ASSPRAGTMNEQY
TRBJ1-6 TRBV4-1 ASSQDEVDSPLH
TRBJ1-1 TRBV11-2 ASSPLGGGTEAF
TRBJ2-1 TRBV6-4 ASSPGLGLEQF
TRBJ2-1 TRBV9 ASSVAKASGIVEQF
TRBJ1-4 TRBV15 ATSRGQGNEKLF
TRBJ1-2 TRBV12-3/TRBV12-4 ASTGQGNYGYT
TRBJ1-2 TRBV14 ASSQDRGSHHYGYT
TRBJ2-2 TRBV28 ASSFPGRNTGELF
TRBJ1-2 TRBV28 ASSTGYGYT
TRBJ2-1 TRBV11-3 ASSFPSGTYNEQF